The source of this T cell receptor beta chain is a study of T cell responses to AZD1222 COVID-19 vaccine. Points on this clone: Its antigen is not known.

Broader study findings: Donors were mostly white British, more females; clonal diversity possibly underestimated.

Some clones are missing from TCRdb's copy, which holds only in-frame ones; the method was immunoSEQ multiplex PCR. Here the sample spans 150,000 or so clones, 85% to 95% being singletons. CDR3 size: 14 residues. Germline V CDR1 and CDR2: SGHTA, FQGTGA. V dropped 0 bases and J dropped 1 base, with 6 bases sitting between them. The chain carries TRBV7-3 and TRBJ1-1; D is unresolved. The receptor's source is an adult in good health. The specimen comprised peripheral blood, sampled on day 0 of AZD1222 vaccination. This CDR3 reads CASSLTTANTEAFF. The CDR3 DNA reads as TGTGCCAGCAGCTTAACAACAGCGAACACTGAAGCTTTCTTT.